This TCR beta chain was retrieved from a study of blood T cell repertoires in COVID-19. As for the study in general: Samples came from the United States, Italy and Spain, spanning acute and convalescent COVID-19. T cells, B-cell-depleted T cells, or PBMCs provided the cDNA or gDNA that served as material.

Produced via immunoSEQ multiplex PCR; TCRdb's table is partial and in-frame only. The sample has approximately 170,000 clones; 82% are singletons. J gave up 8 bases and V 1 base, and 13 bases lay outside the gene matches. The CDR3 covers 16 residues. In germline, CDR1 is LGHDT, CDR2 YNNKEL (reference sequence). The sample holds one count of this clone. The sequencing sample was made of peripheral blood. The TCR comes from an elderly woman with active or convalescent COVID-19. The chain couples TRBV3-1 (or the pseudogene TRBV3-2) to TRBJ1-1; TRBD1 matches 7 bases. The CDR3 bases are TGTGCCAGCAGCCAAGTGACGAGGCTCGGACAGGAGGAAGCTTTCTTT. Amino acids: CASSQVTRLGQEEAFF.